Each of the 16 T cell receptor beta chains below was sequenced from the same sample in a study of blood T cell repertoires in COVID-19. Profiled with immunoSEQ multiplex PCR; TCRdb holds only in-frame clones, not every one. The sample yields some 400,000 clones, 87% seen once. Sequencing input: PBMCs or T cells enriched from blood (not recorded which). These TCRs come from a man aged 30 to 39 who had recovered from COVID-19.

This sequence joins TRBV4-1 and TRBJ2-7; TRBD2 matches 8 bases. The CDR3 runs to 14 residues. Germline CDR1 MGHRA, CDR2 YSYEKL. Unmatched junction bases numbered 5, after V lost 4 bases and J lost 3 bases. The CDR3 sequence is CASSPGGRDYEQYF. As DNA, the CDR3 is TGCGCCAGCAGCCCGGGGGGGCGCGACTACGAGCAGTACTTC.

The chain is built from TRBV4-1 and TRBJ2-7, with TRBD2 identical over 13 bases. From germline, CDR1 is MGHRA and CDR2 YSYEKL. The trim removed 4 bases at V and 6 bases at J, leaving 12 bases unmatched. CDR3 length equals 17 residues. The CDR3 DNA reads as TGCGCCAGCAGCCGGGCGACTAGCGGGGGGACCCCGGGCGAGCAGTACTTC. Translating it yields CASSRATSGGTPGEQYF.

The rearrangement uses TRBV4-3 and TRBJ2-3, with TRBD2 matching over 7 bases. CDR1 LGHNA and CDR2 YSLEER come from the germline V gene. The CDR3 runs to 14 residues. V gave up 5 bases and J gave up 2 bases; unmatched junction bases: 4. The CDR3 spells CASSSGTITDTQYF. As DNA, the CDR3 is TGCGCCAGCAGCTCCGGGACTATCACAGATACGCAGTATTTT.

The gene calls are TRBV5-1 and TRBJ2-6, with 8 nucleotides matching TRBD1. CDR3 length equals 16 residues. CDR1 is SGHRS, CDR2 YFSETQ, per germline. V lost 0 bases and J lost 4; bases outside the gene matches: 3. The DNA of the CDR3 is TGCGCCAGCAGCTTGGGGACAGGGCAAGGGGCCAACGTCCTGACTTTC. As protein: CASSLGTGQGANVLTF.

V is TRBV10-3 and J is TRBJ2-1; D gene unclear. Trimming took 3 bases from V and 0 from J, leaving 9 bases between them. This CDR3 has 15 residues. Germline loops: CDR1 ENHRY, CDR2 SYGVKD. The CDR3 protein is CAISESFSSYNEQFF. The CDR3 DNA sequence: TGTGCCATCAGTGAATCGTTTAGCTCCTACAATGAGCAGTTCTTC.

The chain employs TRBV9 and TRBJ2-3; 7 positions agree with TRBD2. The germline CDR1 and CDR2 sequences are SGDLS and YYNGEE. This CDR3 spans 14 amino acids. Unmatched junction bases numbered 3, after V lost 3 bases and J lost 2 bases. For the CDR3, the DNA is TGTGCCAGCAGCGGAGGGGACTACACAGATACGCAGTATTTT. Translating it yields CASSGGDYTDTQYF. Variable domain in full (rest from reference TRBV9 and TRBJ2-3): DSGVTQTPKHLITATGQRVTLRCSPRSGDLSVYWYQQSLDQGLQFLIQYYNGEERAKGNILERFSAQQFPDLHSELNLSSLELGDSALYFCASSGGDYTDTQYFGPGTRLTVL.

The table lists this clone with a count of one. The chain recombines TRBV6-6 with TRBJ1-5, with 12 positions matching TRBD1. Looked up from germline, CDR1 is MNHNY and CDR2 is SVGAGI (reference sequence). The CDR3 consists of 17 residues. The trim removed 5 bases at V and 5 bases at J, leaving 10 bases unmatched. CDR3 sequence: CASSRWDRGRSDQPQHF. Here the CDR3 DNA reads TGTGCCAGCAGTCGATGGGACAGGGGGCGATCGGATCAGCCCCAGCATTTT.

The chain joins TRBV30 to TRBJ2-3; 9 positions agree with TRBD1. Per germline, CDR1 GTSNPN and CDR2 SVGIG (reference sequence). CDR3 size: 14 residues. Losses at the gene ends were 2 bases for V and 6 bases for J; bases not matched to a gene: 6. The CDR3 sequence: CAWSWTGEGDTQYF. The CDR3 bases are TGTGCCTGGAGTTGGACAGGGGAAGGGGATACGCAGTATTTT.

As concerns this clone: The same CDR3 can be traced to other DNA sequences in this sample. The chain joins TRBV11-2 to TRBJ1-5; D is unresolved. V was trimmed by 0 bases and J by 6 bases, leaving 6 bases between them. Germline CDR1 is SGHAT and CDR2 is FQNNGV. The CDR3 has 13 residues. DNA of the CDR3: TGTGCCAGCAGCTTAGAGGGAGGTCAGCCCCAGCATTTT. It encodes CASSLEGGQPQHF.

The rearrangement uses TRBV6-5 and TRBJ2-6; tentative D call: TRBD2 (5 bases). Trimming pared 2 bases from V and 2 bases from J, leaving 7 bases between. Germline V gives CDR1 MNHEY, CDR2 SVGAGI. The CDR3 totals 15 residues. CDR3 coding DNA: TGTGCCAGCAGTTACAACGGGGCTGGGGCCAACGTCCTGACTTTC. Residues: CASSYNGAGANVLTF.

J is TRBJ2-2 and V is TRBV9, with D maybe TRBD1 (5 bases). The CDR3 length is 13 residues. The germline V gene encodes CDR1 SGDLS and CDR2 YYNGEE. The ends were cut back, 5 bases at V and 1 base at J, with 6 bases in the middle. This CDR3 is CASSRGNTGELFF. The CDR3 DNA sequence: TGTGCCAGCAGTAGGGGGAACACCGGGGAGCTGTTTTTT.

This rearrangement joins TRBV7-9 to TRBJ2-1; 15 bases are a match to TRBD2. The CDR3 spans 16 residues. Germline V gives CDR1 SEHNR, CDR2 FQNEAQ (reference sequence). V lost 3 bases to trimming and J lost 5 bases; unmatched junction nucleotides: 2. Here the CDR3 reads CASSLGLAGGHNEQFF. CDR3 bases: TGTGCCAGCAGCTTGGGACTAGCGGGGGGCCACAATGAGCAGTTCTTC.

The chain combines TRBV6-4 with TRBJ1-1; the D gene is possibly TRBD1 (5 bases). CDR1 and CDR2 (germline): MRHNA, SNTAGT. V was trimmed by 5 bases and J by 9 bases, leaving 19 bases between them. The CDR3 length is 14 residues. The CDR3 spells CASSSTPGQGKAFF. The CDR3, as DNA: TGTGCCAGCAGTTCTACCCCGGGTCAGGGAAAAGCTTTCTTT.

The chain links TRBV30 to TRBJ1-4; 7 bases align to TRBD1. Germline V gene sequence: CDR1 GTSNPN, CDR2 SVGIG (reference sequence). Trimming at V came to 5 bases and at J to 8 bases, leaving 14 bases not matched to a gene. The CDR3 contains 15 residues. The CDR3 region has the DNA TGTGCCTGGGGTTCGGGCGCAGGGGGAAGCGAAAAACTGTTTTTT. It encodes CAWGSGAGGSEKLFF.

This chain connects TRBV19 to TRBJ2-7; D remains unclear. CDR3 length: 13 residues. V lost 6 bases, J lost 1 base, and 10 bases lay in between. The V gene's germline CDR1 is LNHDA and CDR2 SQIVND (reference sequence). The CDR3 here is CASRRMDSYEQYF. CDR3 DNA sequence: TGTGCCAGTAGGAGGATGGATTCCTACGAGCAGTACTTC.

The rearrangement links TRBV4-1 to TRBJ1-2; weak D call: TRBD1 (5 bases). The ends were cut back, 4 bases at V and 2 bases at J, with 8 bases in the middle. The CDR3 totals 13 residues. Looked up from germline, CDR1 is MGHRA and CDR2 is YSYEKL. The CDR3 region is CASSPGGNYGYTF. The CDR3 DNA reads as TGCGCCAGCAGCCCCGGGGGGAACTATGGCTACACCTTC.